The 19 T cell receptor beta chains given below trace back to one sample, sequenced in a study of blood T cell repertoires in COVID-19. Sequencing was performed with immunoSEQ multiplex PCR; in TCRdb, only in-frame clones are kept and a portion is missing. The table shows about 220,000 clones, with around 80% occurring only once. The sample taken for sequencing was peripheral blood. These receptors came from a woman between 70 and 85 years old with acute or convalescent COVID-19.

V is TRBV3-1 (or the pseudogene TRBV3-2) and J is TRBJ1-6; a weak D match, TRBD1 (6 bases). This CDR3 comprises 15 residues. V lost 4 bases, J lost 7 bases, and 14 bases lay in between. The V gene's germline CDR1 is LGHDT and CDR2 YNNKEL (reference sequence). The DNA of the CDR3 is TGTGCCAGCAGCCTCGGAGGGGGGGAGAATTCACCCCTCCACTTT. This sequence encodes CASSLGGGENSPLHF.

This clone was found a few times. The V gene is TRBV10-1, the J gene TRBJ2-1; D possibly corresponds to TRBD1 (5 bases). This CDR3 region has 12 residues. In germline, CDR1 is WNHNN, CDR2 SYGVQD (reference sequence). The V gene lost 4 bases and the J gene lost 10 bases, with 11 bases spanning the gap. This chain's CDR3 is CASSGQGNEQFF. In nucleotides, the CDR3 is TGCGCCAGCAGTGGGCAGGGAAACGAGCAGTTCTTC.

This rearrangement joins TRBV9 to TRBJ2-5, with D perhaps matching TRBD2 (6 bases). In germline, CDR1 is SGDLS, CDR2 YYNGEE. V dropped 0 bases and J dropped 5 bases, with 14 bases sitting between them. The CDR3 spans 15 residues. The CDR3 nucleotides read TGTGCCAGCAGCGTAGGGGGAGGCATTAGGGAGACCCAGTACTTC. This codes for CASSVGGGIRETQYF. The full variable domain, in which reference TRBV9 and TRBJ2-5 provide the parts outside the CDR3, is DSGVTQTPKHLITATGQRVTLRCSPRSGDLSVYWYQQSLDQGLQFLIQYYNGEERAKGNILERFSAQQFPDLHSELNLSSLELGDSALYFCASSVGGGIRETQYFGPGTRLLVL.

The rearrangement joins TRBV5-1 to TRBJ2-3, with 8 bases that match TRBD2. The CDR3 length is 15 residues. V gave up 1 base and J gave up 2 bases; unmatched junction bases: 3. The germline V gene encodes CDR1 SGHRS and CDR2 YFSETQ. The CDR3, as DNA: TGCGCCAGCAGCTTGCAGCGGGGGCCCACAGATACGCAGTATTTT. Its protein is CASSLQRGPTDTQYF. Full variable domain (rest looked up from reference TRBV5-1 and TRBJ2-3): KAGVTQTPRYLIKTRGQQVTLSCSPISGHRSVSWYQQTPGQGLQFLFEYFSETQRNKGNFPGRFSGRQFSNSRSEMNVSTLELGDSALYLCASSLQRGPTDTQYFGPGTRLTVL.

This rearrangement joins TRBV12-3 or TRBV12-4 to TRBJ1-2; 9 nucleotides agree with TRBD1. The trim removed 5 bases at V and 8 bases at J, leaving 6 bases unmatched. The CDR3 has 13 residues. CDR3 sequence reads: CASSPTGGGGYTF. The CDR3 region has the DNA TGTGCCAGCAGTCCGACAGGGGGGGGAGGCTACACCTTC.

The chain uses TRBV7-9 and TRBJ2-2, with 9 bases lining up with TRBD1. The germline V gene has CDR1 SEHNR and CDR2 FQNEAQ (reference sequence). The CDR3 loop spans 16 amino acids. J was trimmed by 2 bases and V by 4 bases; bases with no gene match: 5. The CDR3, as DNA: TGTGCCAGCAGCTCCGGACAGGGGACTAACACCGGGGAGCTGTTTTTT. Translated: CASSSGQGTNTGELFF.

V gene TRBV4-2 combines with J gene TRBJ2-1, with D uncertain. This CDR3 has 13 amino acids. Germline V gives CDR1 LGHNA, CDR2 YNFKEQ. The germline V and J ends were trimmed by 1 base and 5 bases, with 6 bases remaining between them. DNA for the CDR3: TGTGCCAGCAGCCAAGTTCCCGACAATGAGCAGTTCTTC. Translation gives CASSQVPDNEQFF.

Only one count was recorded for this clone. V gene TRBV4-2 combines with J gene TRBJ2-7, with TRBD2 matching 11 bases. This CDR3 region has 16 residues. CDR1 is LGHNA and CDR2 is YNFKEQ in the germline V gene. V was pared by 2 bases and J by 3 bases, with 6 bases of the junction left unmatched. The CDR3 protein is CASSQSLAGGIYEQYF. The CDR3 DNA follows: TGTGCCAGCAGCCAATCTCTAGCGGGGGGTATCTACGAGCAGTACTTC.

The chain recombines TRBV7-9 with TRBJ1-2, with D possibly matching TRBD1 (6 bases). Trimming shortened V by 4 bases and J by 1 base, and 13 bases separated the two germline ends. This CDR3 is built from 15 residues. Germline CDR1 SEHNR, CDR2 FQNEAQ (reference sequence). The CDR3 here is CASSSGQTFNYGYTF. The CDR3 nucleotides read TGTGCCAGCAGCTCCGGACAGACCTTTAACTATGGCTACACCTTC.

The chain combines TRBV6-5 with TRBJ1-1, with 7 nucleotides matching TRBD1. V shed 2 bases and J 10 bases; nucleotides not matched to a gene: 13. The germline gives CDR1 MNHEY, CDR2 SVGAGI. CDR3 size: 15 residues. The CDR3 reads CASSYESTGARAAFF. CDR3 DNA sequence: TGTGCCAGCAGTTACGAGAGTACAGGGGCCCGGGCAGCTTTCTTT.

The genes are TRBV24-1 and TRBJ1-6; D might be TRBD1 (5 bases). Germline V gives CDR1 KGHDR, CDR2 SFDVKD. The V and J ends lost 4 bases and 7 bases respectively, with 16 bases between them. This CDR3 spans 16 amino acids. CDR3 region: CATSDGRRGKNSPLHF. CDR3 nucleotide sequence: TGTGCCACCAGTGACGGGCGGAGGGGAAAGAATTCACCCCTCCACTTT.

The rearrangement uses TRBV27 and TRBJ1-5; unclear D gene. Germline CDR1 reads MNHEY; CDR2 reads SMNVEV (reference sequence). Deletions cut 6 bases from V and 0 bases from J, with 15 bases between. CDR3 length: 16 residues. The CDR3 coding sequence is TGTGCCAGCAGCCGTTCAGGCGCTTATAGCAATCAGCCCCAGCATTTT. It specifies CASSRSGAYSNQPQHF.

This sequence joins TRBV21-1 and TRBJ2-5; the DNA was not used to check the table's D call, TRBD2. TRBV21-1 is deemed a pseudogene. The CDR3 runs to 15 residues. The CDR3 loop reads CASSKVNTREETQYF. The CDR3 DNA follows: TGTGCCAGCAGCAAAGTAAACACGCGGGAAGAGACCCAGTACTTC.

The V gene is TRBV11-2, the J gene TRBJ2-1; no clear D gene. V dropped 5 bases and J dropped 12 bases, with 17 bases sitting between them. CDR3 length: 13 residues. The germline V gene has CDR1 SGHAT and CDR2 FQNNGV. DNA of the CDR3: TGTGCCAGCAGCCCTGGCGGCGGATCCCGGCAGTTCTTC. Its protein product is CASSPGGGSRQFF.

To note about this clone: Other nucleotide sequences in the sample specify the same CDR3. J is TRBJ2-5 and V is TRBV9; 10 nucleotides align to TRBD1. The germline V gene encodes CDR1 SGDLS and CDR2 YYNGEE. The CDR3 runs 15 residues. With V trimmed by 0 bases and J by 5 bases, 4 bases remained unmatched. Written as DNA, the CDR3 is TGTGCCAGCAGCGTAGGGACAGGGGGTCAGGAGACCCAGTACTTC. Translated: CASSVGTGGQETQYF. The full variable domain, rest sourced from reference TRBV9 and TRBJ2-5, is DSGVTQTPKHLITATGQRVTLRCSPRSGDLSVYWYQQSLDQGLQFLIQYYNGEERAKGNILERFSAQQFPDLHSELNLSSLELGDSALYFCASSVGTGGQETQYFGPGTRLLVL.

This clone was detected a few times. The V gene is TRBV25-1, the J gene TRBJ2-1; D call uncertain. Germline CDR1 reads MGHDK; CDR2 reads SYGVNS. The V end lost 0 bases, the J end lost 4 bases, and 13 bases lay between the germline ends. The CDR3 runs 16 residues. CDR3 loop: CASSEYGVSLYNEQFF. CDR3 bases: TGTGCCAGCAGTGAATACGGAGTTTCCCTTTACAATGAGCAGTTCTTC.

The chain is built from TRBV24-1 and TRBJ2-1, with TRBD2 matching over 9 bases. CDR1 is KGHDR, CDR2 SFDVKD, per germline. CDR3 length: 15 residues. The J segment lost 7 bases and the V segment lost 9 bases, leaving 12 bases of the junction unmatched. CDR3 sequence (DNA): TGTGCCACCGCCGGCTCGGCGGGGGGGCAAAATGAGCAGTTCTTC. Translation: CATAGSAGGQNEQFF.

This clone was detected only a few times. This chain uses TRBV10-2 with TRBJ1-2; the D is unclear. CDR3 length: 15 residues. CDR1 and CDR2 (germline): WSHSY, SAAADI. Trimming removed 7 bases at V and 0 bases at J, with 15 bases between. The CDR3 DNA reads TGCGCCAGCACGGAGCAGAGGCGCTCTAACTATGGCTACACCTTC. Amino acid sequence: CASTEQRRSNYGYTF.

In this sample, this clone turned up once. The genes are TRBV6-1 and TRBJ2-2; 11 nucleotides line up with TRBD1. There are 16 residues in the CDR3. Germline lookup yields CDR1 MNHNS and CDR2 SASEGT. Trimming took 4 bases from V and 5 from J; bases not matched to a gene: 6. The CDR3 coding sequence is TGTGCCAGCAGTGCAAGGGGACAGGGGGGAACCGGGGAGCTGTTTTTT. This gives the protein CASSARGQGGTGELFF.